These 23 T cell receptor beta chains originate from one sample sequenced in a study of blood T cell repertoires in COVID-19. Using immunoSEQ multiplex PCR, the repertoire was profiled, and TCRdb retains in-frame clones only, with some absent. Of roughly 68,000 clones in the sample, 88% were seen once. Material: peripheral blood. The receptors come from a human donor in a cohort sampled during active COVID-19.

This sequence joins TRBV7-9 and TRBJ2-7; 9 positions match TRBD1. The CDR3 runs to 13 residues. The J segment lost 9 bases and the V segment lost 3 bases, leaving 6 bases of the junction unmatched. From germline, CDR1 is SEHNR and CDR2 FQNEAQ (reference sequence). The CDR3 DNA follows: TGTGCCAGCAGCTTCTCGGGACAGGGAGGGCAGTACTTC. Translation: CASSFSGQGGQYF.

The chain joins TRBV6-6 to TRBJ2-7; D unresolved. CDR3 size: 12 residues. Trimming shortened V by 5 bases and J by 2 bases, and 7 bases separated the two germline ends. Germline V gives CDR1 MNHNY, CDR2 SVGAGI (reference sequence). The CDR3 loop reads CASSQATYEQYF. CDR3 bases: TGTGCCAGCAGTCAAGCCACCTACGAGCAGTACTTC.

V gene TRBV6-5 combines with J gene TRBJ1-2; 8 bases align to TRBD1. The CDR3 totals 14 residues. Losses at the gene ends were 6 bases for V and 4 bases for J; bases not matched to a gene: 7. CDR1 is MNHEY, CDR2 SVGAGI, per germline. The CDR3 sequence: CASRSDRGTYGYTF. CDR3 in DNA: TGTGCCAGCAGAAGCGACAGGGGCACCTATGGCTACACCTTC.

The chain recombines TRBV28 with TRBJ1-1; no definite D call. CDR1 is MDHEN and CDR2 is SYDVKM in the germline V gene. Trimming pared 3 bases from V and 0 bases from J, leaving 8 bases between. The CDR3 spans 14 residues. The CDR3: CASSFLGMNTEAFF. CDR3 coding DNA: TGTGCCAGCAGTTTTTTGGGCATGAACACTGAAGCTTTCTTT.

This rearrangement joins TRBV19 to TRBJ1-2, with 8 bases fitting TRBD1. Per germline, CDR1 LNHDA and CDR2 SQIVND (reference sequence). The junction had 7 bases not matched to a gene; V was cut back by 3 bases and J by 7 bases. The CDR3 runs to 14 residues. The CDR3 protein is CASSIGQGAGGYTF. The CDR3, as DNA: TGTGCCAGTAGTATTGGTCAGGGGGCCGGTGGCTACACCTTC.

The rearrangement links TRBV3-1 (or the pseudogene TRBV3-2) to TRBJ2-1; 11 positions match TRBD2. Germline V gene lookup returns CDR1 LGHDT and CDR2 YNNKEL (reference sequence). The CDR3 is made up of 15 amino acids. V was pared by 5 bases and J by 4 bases, with 4 bases of the junction left unmatched. CDR3 sequence reads: CASSSRTSGYNEQFF. In DNA form, the CDR3 reads TGTGCCAGCAGCTCCCGGACTAGCGGGTACAATGAGCAGTTCTTC.

This sequence joins TRBV19 and TRBJ2-6; 16 nucleotides agree with TRBD2. Germline lookup yields CDR1 LNHDA and CDR2 SQIVND (reference sequence). Unmatched junction bases numbered 10, after V lost 5 bases and J lost 0 bases. The CDR3 runs to 21 residues. CDR3 sequence (DNA): TGTGCCAGTAGTTTGGCGGGACTAGCGGGAGGGAGGCGCTCTGGGGCCAACGTCCTGACTTTC. Protein sequence: CASSLAGLAGGRRSGANVLTF.

The rearrangement links TRBV28 to TRBJ1-6, with 8 bases fitting TRBD1. The length of the CDR3 is 18 residues. CDR1 MDHEN and CDR2 SYDVKM come from the germline V gene. V was clipped by 2 bases and J by 9 bases; unmatched bases: 15. The CDR3 is CASSLGGGGGQDSSPLHF. CDR3 DNA sequence: TGTGCCAGCAGTTTAGGCGGAGGGGGGGGACAGGACTCTTCACCCCTCCACTTT.

This chain uses TRBV7-9 with TRBJ2-1; maybe TRBD2 (6 bases). The germline V gene has CDR1 SEHNR and CDR2 FQNEAQ (reference sequence). Between the trimmed V and J ends, which lost 3 bases and 6 bases, there was a span of 6 bases. This CDR3 is 12 amino acids long. The DNA for the CDR3 is TGTGCCAGCAGCTTTAGCGGCAATGAGCAGTTCTTC. Protein: CASSFSGNEQFF.

The V and J genes are TRBV2 and TRBJ2-2; D perhaps matches TRBD1 (5 bases). The CDR3 runs to 15 residues. The ends were cut back, 4 bases at V and 0 bases at J, with 9 bases in the middle. Germline V gene sequence: CDR1 SNHLY, CDR2 FYNNEI. The DNA of the CDR3 is TGTGCCAGCAGTGGGGCAGGGCCGAACACCGGGGAGCTGTTTTTT. This translates into CASSGAGPNTGELFF. Variable domain in full (rest from reference TRBV2 and TRBJ2-2): EPEVTQTPSHQVTQMGQEVILRCVPISNHLYFYWYRQILGQKVEFLVSFYNNEISEKSEIFDDQFSVERPDGSNFTLKIRSTKLEDSAMYFCASSGAGPNTGELFFGEGSRLTVL.

The gene calls are TRBV4-1 and TRBJ2-5; tentative D call: TRBD2 (5 bases). Germline CDR1 is MGHRA and CDR2 is YSYEKL. Trimming shortened V by 5 bases and J by 1 base, and 11 bases separated the two germline ends. This CDR3 contains 14 residues. The CDR3, as DNA: TGCGCCAGCAGCTTAACCGGGGTCCAAGAGACCCAGTACTTC. Translation: CASSLTGVQETQYF.

This chain connects TRBV9 to TRBJ2-1; maybe TRBD1 (5 bases). V was trimmed by 2 bases and J by 3 bases, leaving 12 bases between them. The CDR3 consists of 15 residues. Germline CDR1 SGDLS, CDR2 YYNGEE. The CDR3 coding sequence is TGTGCCAGCAGCGTCAACTTTCAGGGCTACAATGAGCAGTTCTTC. Its protein product is CASSVNFQGYNEQFF.

The genes are TRBV19 and TRBJ2-1, with 12 bases fitting TRBD2. Germline values: CDR1 LNHDA, CDR2 SQIVND (reference sequence). This CDR3 spans 16 amino acids. V shed 5 bases and J 6 bases; nucleotides not matched to a gene: 8. This CDR3 reads CASSRPLAGGSNEQFF. In DNA form, the CDR3 reads TGTGCCAGTAGTCGTCCACTAGCGGGGGGAAGCAATGAGCAGTTCTTC.

Note on this clone: The junction does not match germline at one end; this may be a read error. The V and J genes are TRBV7-7 and TRBJ2-7, with 9 positions matching TRBD1. This CDR3 comprises 16 residues. Germline CDR1 reads SSHAT; CDR2 reads FNYEAQ (reference sequence). CDR3 bases: TGTGCTAGCAGCTTAGGACCCGGGACAGGGACCTACGAGCAGTACTTC. It encodes CASSLGPGTGTYEQYF.

The chain uses TRBV4-3 and TRBJ2-5; D is perhaps TRBD1 (6 bases). The CDR3 has 13 amino acids. Germline CDR1 LGHNA, CDR2 YSLEER. Deletions cut 3 bases from V and 5 bases from J, with 10 bases between. CDR3 sequence reads: CASSHTGQETQYF. The CDR3 coding sequence is TGCGCCAGCAGCCACACAGGGCAGGAGACCCAGTACTTC.

This chain uses TRBV5-1 with TRBJ2-1; 13 nucleotides agree with TRBD2. The V segment lost 3 bases and the J segment 0 bases; nucleotides outside the gene matches: 9. Germline V gene data show CDR1 as SGHRS and CDR2 as YFSETQ. The CDR3 is made up of 19 amino acids. In DNA form, the CDR3 reads TGCGCCAGCAGCTCTAGACTAGCGGGGGGACAAGGCTCCTACAATGAGCAGTTCTTC. Residues: CASSSRLAGGQGSYNEQFF. Combining the CDR3 with reference TRBV5-1 and TRBJ2-1 gives the whole variable domain KAGVTQTPRYLIKTRGQQVTLSCSPISGHRSVSWYQQTPGQGLQFLFEYFSETQRNKGNFPGRFSGRQFSNSRSEMNVSTLELGDSALYLCASSSRLAGGQGSYNEQFFGPGTRLTVL.

This rearrangement joins TRBV5-1 to TRBJ1-1, with no clear D. V lost 3 bases, J lost 3 bases, and 15 bases lay in between. Germline V CDR1 and CDR2: SGHRS, YFSETQ. CDR3 length: 15 amino acids. The CDR3 region has the DNA TGCGCCAGCAGCTCACGACGCCTCGGGGACACTGAAGCTTTCTTT. Its protein product is CASSSRRLGDTEAFF.

A single count supports this clone. The J gene is TRBJ2-7, the V gene TRBV5-1; weak D call: TRBD1 (5 bases). Trimming removed 2 bases from V and 1 base from J, with 7 bases in between. The CDR3 extends over 13 amino acids. Per germline, CDR1 SGHRS and CDR2 YFSETQ. CDR3 bases: TGCGCCAGCAGCTTCCAGGGTTCCTACGAGCAGTACTTC. Translated, it gives CASSFQGSYEQYF.

This chain connects TRBV9 to TRBJ2-1; 13 nucleotides line up with TRBD2. Germline V CDR1 and CDR2: SGDLS, YYNGEE. The CDR3 consists of 15 residues. Unmatched junction bases numbered 4, after V lost 4 bases and J lost 6 bases. This chain's CDR3 is CASSILAGGGNEQFF. The CDR3 nucleotides read TGTGCCAGCAGCATACTAGCGGGAGGGGGCAATGAGCAGTTCTTC.

With respect to this clone: In the same sample, other DNA sequences code for this CDR3. The chain is built from TRBV5-1 and TRBJ2-3; D may be TRBD1 (5 bases). The germline V and J ends were trimmed by 1 base and 4 bases, with 7 bases remaining between them. The CDR3 consists of 13 residues. Per germline, CDR1 SGHRS and CDR2 YFSETQ. The chain's CDR3 is CASSLSRADTQYF. The CDR3 bases are TGCGCCAGCAGCTTGAGCAGGGCAGATACGCAGTATTTT.

The chain couples TRBV5-1 to TRBJ2-7; D remains ambiguous. The CDR3 covers 12 residues. Germline V lookup: CDR1 SGHRS, CDR2 YFSETQ. The germline V and J ends were trimmed by 0 bases and 4 bases, with 5 bases remaining between them. The CDR3 DNA reads as TGCGCCAGCAGCTTGGTCGAGTACGAGCAGTACTTC. This encodes CASSLVEYEQYF.

The rearrangement joins TRBV5-4 to TRBJ1-1; no clear D gene. Trimming stripped 4 bases from V and 1 base from J, with 5 bases between. CDR1 and CDR2 from the germline V gene are SGHNT and YYREEE (reference sequence). The CDR3 is 12 amino acids. CDR3 nucleotide sequence: TGTGCCAGCAGCAAGCCGAACACTGAAGCTTTCTTT. Its protein product is CASSKPNTEAFF.

This clone was recorded once. This chain connects TRBV5-1 to TRBJ2-7, with D perhaps TRBD1 (6 bases). V gave up 1 base and J gave up 0 bases, with 14 bases separating them. The CDR3 runs to 16 residues. CDR1 SGHRS and CDR2 YFSETQ come from the germline V gene. The CDR3 is CASSLISRQVSYEQYF. The CDR3 coding sequence is TGCGCCAGCAGCTTGATCAGTCGACAGGTCTCCTACGAGCAGTACTTC.